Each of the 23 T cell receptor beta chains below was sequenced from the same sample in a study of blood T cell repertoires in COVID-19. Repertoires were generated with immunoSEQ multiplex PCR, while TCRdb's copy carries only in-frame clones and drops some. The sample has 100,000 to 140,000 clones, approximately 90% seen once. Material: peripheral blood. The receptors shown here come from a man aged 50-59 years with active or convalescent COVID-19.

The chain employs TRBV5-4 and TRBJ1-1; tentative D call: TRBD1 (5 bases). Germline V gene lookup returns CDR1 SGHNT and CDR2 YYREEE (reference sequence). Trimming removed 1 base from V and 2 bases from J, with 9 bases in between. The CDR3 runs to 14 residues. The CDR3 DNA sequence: TGTGCCAGCAGCTTGAAAGGGGCCAACACTGAAGCTTTCTTT. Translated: CASSLKGANTEAFF.

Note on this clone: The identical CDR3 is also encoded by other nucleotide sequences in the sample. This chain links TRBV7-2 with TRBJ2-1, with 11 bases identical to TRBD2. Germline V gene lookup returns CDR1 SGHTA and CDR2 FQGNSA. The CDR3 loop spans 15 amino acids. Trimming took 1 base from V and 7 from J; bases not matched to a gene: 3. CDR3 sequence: CASSLGLAGGNEQFF. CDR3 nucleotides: TGTGCCAGCAGCTTAGGATTAGCGGGAGGGAATGAGCAGTTCTTC. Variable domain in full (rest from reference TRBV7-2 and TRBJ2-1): GAGVSQSPSNKVTEKGKDVELRCDPISGHTALYWYRQSLGQGLEFLIYFQGNSAPDKSGLPSDRFSAERTGGSVSTLTIQRTQQEDSAVYLCASSLGLAGGNEQFFGPGTRLTVL.

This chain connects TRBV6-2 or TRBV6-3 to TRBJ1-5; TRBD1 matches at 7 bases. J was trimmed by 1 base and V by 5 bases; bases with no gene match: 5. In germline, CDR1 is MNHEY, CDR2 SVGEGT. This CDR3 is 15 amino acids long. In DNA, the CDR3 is TGTGCCAGCAGTCCCCTGGACAGGAGCAATCAGCCCCAGCATTTT. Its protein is CASSPLDRSNQPQHF.

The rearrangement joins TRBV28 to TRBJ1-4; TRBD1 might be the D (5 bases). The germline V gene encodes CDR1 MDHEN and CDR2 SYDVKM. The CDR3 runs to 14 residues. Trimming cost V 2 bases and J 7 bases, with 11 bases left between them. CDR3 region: CASSLLGGSEKLFF. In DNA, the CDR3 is TGTGCCAGCAGTTTACTCGGGGGGAGTGAAAAACTGTTTTTT.

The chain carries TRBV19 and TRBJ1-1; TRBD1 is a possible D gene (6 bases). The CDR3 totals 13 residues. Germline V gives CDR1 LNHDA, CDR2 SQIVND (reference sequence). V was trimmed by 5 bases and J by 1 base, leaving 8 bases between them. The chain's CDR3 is CASSSQGNTEAFF. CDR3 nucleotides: TGTGCCAGTAGTTCACAGGGGAACACTGAAGCTTTCTTT.

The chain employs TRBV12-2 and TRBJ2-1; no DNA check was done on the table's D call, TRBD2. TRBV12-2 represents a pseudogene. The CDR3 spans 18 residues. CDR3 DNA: TGTGCAAGTCGCCCCACCCTCCTGACTAGCCGACTCTACAATGAGCAGTTCTTC. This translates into CASRPTLLTSRLYNEQFF.

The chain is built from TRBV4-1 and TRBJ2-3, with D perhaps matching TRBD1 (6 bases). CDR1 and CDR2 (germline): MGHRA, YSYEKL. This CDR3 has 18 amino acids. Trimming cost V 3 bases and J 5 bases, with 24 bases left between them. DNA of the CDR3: TGCGCCAGCAGCCAGCCCCCTCGACAGGCGGCGACGGGAGATACGCAGTATTTT. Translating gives CASSQPPRQAATGDTQYF.

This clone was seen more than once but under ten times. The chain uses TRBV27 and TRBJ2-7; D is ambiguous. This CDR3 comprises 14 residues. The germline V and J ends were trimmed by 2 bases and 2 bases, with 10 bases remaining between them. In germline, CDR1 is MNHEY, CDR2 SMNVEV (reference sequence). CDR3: CASSLVAGTYEQYF. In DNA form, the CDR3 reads TGTGCCAGCAGTTTAGTGGCAGGCACCTACGAGCAGTACTTC.

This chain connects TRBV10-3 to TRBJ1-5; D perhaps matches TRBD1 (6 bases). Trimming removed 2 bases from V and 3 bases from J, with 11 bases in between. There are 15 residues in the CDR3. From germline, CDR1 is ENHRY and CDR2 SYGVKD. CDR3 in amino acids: CAISETDRFNQPQHF. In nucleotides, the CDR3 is TGTGCCATCAGTGAGACGGACAGATTCAATCAGCCCCAGCATTTT.

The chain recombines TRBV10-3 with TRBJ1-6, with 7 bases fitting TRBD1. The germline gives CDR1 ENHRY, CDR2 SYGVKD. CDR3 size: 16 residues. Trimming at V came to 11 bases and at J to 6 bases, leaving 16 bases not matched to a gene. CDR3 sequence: CAAAKGAIDFNSPLHF. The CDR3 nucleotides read TGTGCCGCTGCAAAGGGGGCCATCGACTTTAATTCACCCCTCCACTTT.

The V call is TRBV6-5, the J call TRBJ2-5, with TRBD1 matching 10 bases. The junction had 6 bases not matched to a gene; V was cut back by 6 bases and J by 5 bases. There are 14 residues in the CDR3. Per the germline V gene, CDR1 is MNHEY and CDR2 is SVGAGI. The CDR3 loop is CASSVGQGSETQYF. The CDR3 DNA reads TGTGCCAGCAGCGTGGGACAGGGGAGTGAGACCCAGTACTTC.

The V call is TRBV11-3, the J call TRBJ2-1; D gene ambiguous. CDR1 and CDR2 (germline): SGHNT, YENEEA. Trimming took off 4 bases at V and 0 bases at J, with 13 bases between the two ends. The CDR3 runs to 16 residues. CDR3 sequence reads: CASSSAFSRSYNEQFF. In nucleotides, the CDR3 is TGTGCCAGCAGCTCCGCGTTCTCCCGCTCCTACAATGAGCAGTTCTTC. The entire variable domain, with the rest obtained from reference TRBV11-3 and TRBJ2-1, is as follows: EAGVVQSPRYKIIEKKQPVAFWCNPISGHNTLYWYLQNLGQGPELLIRYENEEAVDDSQLPKDRFSAERLKGVDSTLKIQPAELGDSAVYLCASSSAFSRSYNEQFFGPGTRLTVL.

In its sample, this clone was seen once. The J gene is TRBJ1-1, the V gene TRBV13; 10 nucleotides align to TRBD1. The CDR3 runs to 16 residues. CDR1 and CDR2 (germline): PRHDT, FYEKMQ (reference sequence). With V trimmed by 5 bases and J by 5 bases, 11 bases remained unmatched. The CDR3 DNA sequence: TGTGCCAGCAGCCTAAATGGAGGACAGGGGGGAACTGAAGCTTTCTTT. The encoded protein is CASSLNGGQGGTEAFF. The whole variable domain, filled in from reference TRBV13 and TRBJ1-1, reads AAGVIQSPRHLIKEKRETATLKCYPIPRHDTVYWYQQGPGQDPQFLISFYEKMQSDKGSIPDRFSAQQFSDYHSELNMSSLELGDSALYFCASSLNGGQGGTEAFFGQGTRLTVV.

The CDR3 coding sequence is TGCGCCAGCAGCTCCCTCCCCGGGGGGACCCAGTACTTC. Translating gives CASSSLPGGTQYF. This chain joins TRBV4-1 and TRBJ2-5; D may be TRBD2 (6 bases). Looked up from germline, CDR1 is MGHRA and CDR2 is YSYEKL. The V end lost 5 bases, the J end lost 7 bases, and 14 bases lay between the germline ends. The CDR3 totals 13 residues.

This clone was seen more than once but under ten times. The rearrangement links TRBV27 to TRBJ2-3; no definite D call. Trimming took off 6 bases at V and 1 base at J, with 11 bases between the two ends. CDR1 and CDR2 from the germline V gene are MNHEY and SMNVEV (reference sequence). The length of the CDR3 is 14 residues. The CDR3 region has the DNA TGTGCCAGCAGCGTAACTCTGGGCACAGATACGCAGTATTTT. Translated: CASSVTLGTDTQYF.

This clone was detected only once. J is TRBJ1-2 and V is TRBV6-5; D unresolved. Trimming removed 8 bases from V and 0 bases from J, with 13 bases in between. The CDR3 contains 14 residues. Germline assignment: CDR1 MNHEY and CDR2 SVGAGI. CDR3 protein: CASRLEGANYGYTF. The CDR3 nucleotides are TGTGCCAGCCGCCTGGAAGGAGCTAACTATGGCTACACCTTC.

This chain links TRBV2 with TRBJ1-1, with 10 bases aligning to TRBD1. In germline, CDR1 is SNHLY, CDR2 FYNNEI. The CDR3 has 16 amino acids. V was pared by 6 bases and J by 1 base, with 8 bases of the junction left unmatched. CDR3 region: CASRNRDRGRNTEAFF. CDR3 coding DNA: TGTGCCAGCAGGAACCGGGACAGGGGAAGGAACACTGAAGCTTTCTTT.

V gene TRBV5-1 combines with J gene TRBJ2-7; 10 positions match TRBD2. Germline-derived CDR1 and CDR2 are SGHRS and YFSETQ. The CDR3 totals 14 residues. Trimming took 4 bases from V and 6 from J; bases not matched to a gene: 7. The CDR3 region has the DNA TGCGCCAGCAGCCCCCTAGCGGGAGTGGGCGAGCAGTACTTC. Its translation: CASSPLAGVGEQYF.

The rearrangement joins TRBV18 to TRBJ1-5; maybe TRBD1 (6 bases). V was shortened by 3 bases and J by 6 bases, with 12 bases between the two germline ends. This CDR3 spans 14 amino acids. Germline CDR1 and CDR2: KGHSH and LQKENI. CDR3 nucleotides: TGTGCCAGCTCACCGGGGGGGGCCGGTCAGCCCCAGCATTTT. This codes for CASSPGGAGQPQHF.

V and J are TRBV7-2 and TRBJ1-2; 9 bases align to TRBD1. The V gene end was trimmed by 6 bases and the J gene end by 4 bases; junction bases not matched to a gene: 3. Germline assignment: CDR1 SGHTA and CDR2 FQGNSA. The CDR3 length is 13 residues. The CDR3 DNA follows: TGTGCCAGCAGGGGGACAGGGATCTATGGCTACACCTTC. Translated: CASRGTGIYGYTF.

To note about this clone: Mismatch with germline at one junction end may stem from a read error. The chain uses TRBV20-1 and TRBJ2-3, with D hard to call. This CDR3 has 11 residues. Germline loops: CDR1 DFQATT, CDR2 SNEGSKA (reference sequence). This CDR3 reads CSAHRTNTQYF. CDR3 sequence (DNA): TGCAGTGCCCACCGCACAAATACGCAGTATTTT.

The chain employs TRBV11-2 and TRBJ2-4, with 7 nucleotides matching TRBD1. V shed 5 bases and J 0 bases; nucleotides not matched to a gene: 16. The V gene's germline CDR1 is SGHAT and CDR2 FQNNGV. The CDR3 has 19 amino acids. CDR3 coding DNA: TGTGCCAGCAGCCTATTCGGGACAGTCGACTGGGCAGCCAAAAACATTCAGTACTTC. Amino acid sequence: CASSLFGTVDWAAKNIQYF.

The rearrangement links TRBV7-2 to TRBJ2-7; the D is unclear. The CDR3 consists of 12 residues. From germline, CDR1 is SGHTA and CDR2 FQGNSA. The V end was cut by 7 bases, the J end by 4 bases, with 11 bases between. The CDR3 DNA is TGTGCCAGCAACTCCCCCGAGTACGAGCAGTACTTC. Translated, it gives CASNSPEYEQYF.